The 22 T cell receptor beta chains listed next were all sequenced from one sample in a study of beta chain features in type 1 diabetes. For these receptors, no antigen is known. Of the isolated RNA, all was reverse transcribed, and so the sequenced material was expressed TCRB transcripts. TCRdb keeps only in-frame clones here, not all; method: immunoSEQ multiplex PCR. The sample contains over 25,000 clones, 56% of which appear only once. Study-wide results and limits: Moderate but significant shortening of TCRB CDR3s was recorded in all four CD4+ subsets from Type 1 diabetes patients.

Sequenced input: Tregs from blood. The receptor set was obtained from a woman between 18 and 29 years old with type 1 diabetes.

In its sample, this clone was seen a few times. The genes are TRBV7-2 and TRBJ2-1; D perhaps matches TRBD2 (6 bases). The ends were cut back, 2 bases at V and 6 bases at J, with 14 bases in the middle. This CDR3 contains 15 residues. CDR1 and CDR2 (germline): SGHTA, FQGNSA. The CDR3 is CASSLKGLPSNEQFF. The CDR3 nucleotides read TGTGCCAGCAGCTTAAAGGGACTCCCATCCAATGAGCAGTTCTTC.

The chain combines TRBV5-1 with TRBJ1-4, with no clear D. CDR3 length equals 14 residues. Germline V lookup: CDR1 SGHRS, CDR2 YFSETQ. V was pared by 4 bases and J by 5 bases, with 12 bases between. CDR3 region: CASSLNPGNEKLFF. As DNA, the CDR3 is TGCGCCAGCAGCCTTAACCCGGGGAATGAAAAACTGTTTTTT.

The chain combines TRBV28 with TRBJ1-2, with 7 positions matching TRBD1. This CDR3 region has 15 residues. CDR1 is MDHEN and CDR2 is SYDVKM in the germline V gene. V shed 3 bases and J 8 bases; nucleotides not matched to a gene: 12. CDR3 region: CASSLRGRGPQGYTF. The DNA for the CDR3 is TGTGCCAGCAGTTTGAGGGGGCGTGGCCCCCAGGGCTACACCTTC.

The genes are TRBV5-1 and TRBJ2-3; 12 bases line up with TRBD2. In germline, CDR1 is SGHRS, CDR2 YFSETQ. The CDR3 runs 18 residues. J lost 4 bases, V lost 0 bases, and 9 bases had no gene match. The CDR3 protein is CASSLAQLAGGSADTQYF. DNA of the CDR3: TGCGCCAGCAGCTTGGCCCAACTAGCGGGAGGATCTGCAGATACGCAGTATTTT.

The genes are TRBV11-2 and TRBJ2-5, with D perhaps TRBD2 (6 bases). The germline V gene encodes CDR1 SGHAT and CDR2 FQNNGV. CDR3 size: 14 residues. V shed 5 bases and J shed 2 bases, with 12 bases lying between them. CDR3 sequence (DNA): TGTGCCAGCAGCCCCCGCGGGGAACAAGAGACCCAGTACTTC. Amino acid sequence: CASSPRGEQETQYF.

On this clone itself: Other nucleotide sequences from this sample produce the same CDR3. The J gene is TRBJ1-3, the V gene TRBV7-2; TRBD1 agrees at 7 bases. Germline trimming cut 1 base from V and 2 bases from J; bases unmatched to any gene: 2. The germline V gene encodes CDR1 SGHTA and CDR2 FQGNSA. This CDR3 region has 15 residues. CDR3: CASSLDTGAGNTIYF. In DNA form, the CDR3 reads TGTGCCAGCAGCTTAGACACAGGGGCTGGAAACACCATATATTTT.

CDR3: CSVDRGMNTEAFF. The DNA of the CDR3 is TGCAGCGTGGACAGGGGGATGAACACTGAAGCTTTCTTT. The chain joins TRBV29-1 to TRBJ1-1; TRBD1 agrees at 10 bases. The J segment lost 0 bases and the V segment lost 6 bases, leaving 1 base of the junction unmatched. The CDR3 has 13 residues. Germline CDR1 SQVTM, CDR2 ANQGSEA.

This clone was counted a single time. The chain carries TRBV2 and TRBJ1-2; TRBD1 is a possible D gene (5 bases). The CDR3 sequence is 15 residues long. Per the germline V gene, CDR1 is SNHLY and CDR2 is FYNNEI. Trimming pared 6 bases from V and 2 bases from J, leaving 16 bases between. The CDR3 region is CASSHDSHPNYGYTF. DNA for the CDR3: TGTGCCAGCAGCCACGACAGCCACCCAAACTATGGCTACACCTTC.

The rearrangement uses TRBV7-8 and TRBJ2-1, with TRBD2 as a possible D gene (7 bases). The CDR3 consists of 14 residues. Between the trimmed V and J ends, which lost 7 bases and 12 bases, there was a span of 22 bases. Germline values: CDR1 SGHVS, CDR2 FQNEAQ. The CDR3 here is CASTRTVQGGRQFF. The CDR3 DNA is TGTGCCAGCACCCGAACCGTACAGGGCGGGAGGCAGTTCTTC.

This chain uses TRBV15 with TRBJ2-1; 7 bases are a match to TRBD2. CDR3 length: 16 residues. CDR1 and CDR2 (germline): LNHNV, YYDKDF (reference sequence). V trimming: 5 bases; J trimming: 4 bases; junction bases outside the gene matches: 11. CDR3 DNA sequence: TGTGCCACCAGCTGGGCGGGAGCCCTTAGGTACAATGAGCAGTTCTTC. It codes for CATSWAGALRYNEQFF.

There are a few counts of this clone. V and J are TRBV7-2 and TRBJ2-1; possible D gene TRBD1, 6 bases. Looked up from germline, CDR1 is SGHTA and CDR2 is FQGNSA. V was shortened by 5 bases and J by 1 base, with 12 bases between the two germline ends. This CDR3 has 15 residues. CDR3 amino acids: CASSTDSGSYNEQFF. CDR3 DNA sequence: TGTGCCAGCAGCACGGACAGTGGGTCCTACAATGAGCAGTTCTTC.

This chain joins TRBV7-3 and TRBJ2-7; unclear D gene. V lost 2 bases and J lost 5, with 10 bases in between. The CDR3 runs 13 residues. Germline CDR1 and CDR2: SGHTA and FQGTGA. The CDR3 DNA follows: TGTGCCAGCAGCTTAGGTCATAGCAACGAGCAGTACTTC. This sequence encodes CASSLGHSNEQYF.

The chain combines TRBV6-5 with TRBJ2-5, with D perhaps TRBD1 (6 bases). The germline V gene encodes CDR1 MNHEY and CDR2 SVGAGI. Deletions cut 0 bases from V and 6 bases from J, with 14 bases between. CDR3 size: 15 residues. CDR3 sequence (DNA): TGTGCCAGCAGTTACTCGAGAGGGGGTGGCAAGACCCAGTACTTC. As protein: CASSYSRGGGKTQYF.

Regarding this clone: The sample contains more than one DNA sequence encoding this CDR3. The CDR3 DNA reads as TGTGCCAGCTCACCACCGGGAGGTTATACGTATGGCTACACCTTC. It yields the protein CASSPPGGYTYGYTF. The chain is built from TRBV18 and TRBJ1-2, with D unclear. This CDR3 is 15 amino acids long. Looked up from germline, CDR1 is KGHSH and CDR2 is LQKENI. V was trimmed by 0 bases and J by 5 bases, leaving 13 bases between them.

V and J are TRBV28 and TRBJ2-5; D is possibly TRBD2 (6 bases). Trimming shortened V by 4 bases and J by 1 base, and 10 bases separated the two germline ends. In germline, CDR1 is MDHEN, CDR2 SYDVKM. The CDR3 is made up of 14 amino acids. Here the CDR3 reads CASSSGGTQETQYF. The CDR3 coding sequence is TGTGCCAGCAGTTCTGGCGGGACCCAAGAGACCCAGTACTTC. Looking up the rest from reference TRBV28 and TRBJ2-5 gives the full variable domain: DVKVTQSSRYLVKRTGEKVFLECVQDMDHENMFWYRQDPGLGLRLIYFSYDVKMKEKGDIPEGYSVSREKKERFSLILESASTNQTSMYLCASSSGGTQETQYFGPGTRLLVL.

The chain is built from TRBV6-1 and TRBJ2-3; 8 bases are shared with TRBD1. Germline V gives CDR1 MNHNS, CDR2 SASEGT. Germline trimming cut 6 bases from V and 2 bases from J; bases unmatched to any gene: 7. CDR3 length: 15 residues. This chain's CDR3 is CASRFRDRITDTQYF. The CDR3 region has the DNA TGTGCCAGCAGGTTCCGGGACAGGATCACAGATACGCAGTATTTT.

The chain is built from TRBV30 and TRBJ1-4; D remains unclear. V shed 0 bases and J shed 7 bases, with 12 bases lying between them. Germline lookup yields CDR1 GTSNPN and CDR2 SVGIG (reference sequence). This CDR3 contains 14 residues. The CDR3 sequence: CAWSVRESPEKLFF. The CDR3 coding sequence is TGTGCCTGGAGTGTACGGGAGTCCCCTGAAAAACTGTTTTTT.

This chain links TRBV7-2 with TRBJ2-5; 8 positions match TRBD2. This CDR3 has 17 residues. Germline values: CDR1 SGHTA, CDR2 FQGNSA. With 1 base clipped from V and 2 bases from J, the junction kept 9 bases outside the gene matches. CDR3 loop: CASSLVQSSGPQETQYF. In DNA, the CDR3 is TGTGCCAGCAGCTTAGTTCAGTCTAGCGGGCCTCAAGAGACCCAGTACTTC.

This chain uses TRBV4-3 with TRBJ2-7; 7 bases line up with TRBD2. CDR1 and CDR2 (germline): LGHNA, YSLEER. The J segment lost 2 bases and the V segment lost 0 bases, leaving 1 base of the junction unmatched. CDR3 length equals 14 residues. DNA of the CDR3: TGCGCCAGCAGCCAAGAGGGAGGGGCCTACGAGCAGTACGTC. Residues: CASSQEGGAYEQYV.

This clone has just a few counts. The chain employs TRBV6-1 and TRBJ1-1; D not resolved. CDR3 length equals 15 residues. V lost 2 bases to trimming and J lost 2 bases, with 12 bases between them. Germline CDR1 reads MNHNS; CDR2 reads SASEGT. Here the CDR3 DNA reads TGTGCCAGCAGTGAACGCCAGATATCAAACACTGAAGCTTTCTTT. Translated: CASSERQISNTEAFF.

The V call is TRBV28, the J call TRBJ1-1, with 7 bases matching TRBD1. CDR1 and CDR2 from the germline V gene are MDHEN and SYDVKM. This CDR3 contains 15 residues. Trimming took 6 bases from V and 1 from J; bases not matched to a gene: 8. CDR3 in DNA: TGTGCCAGCAGAGAGACAGGGTCCGGGAACACTGAAGCTTTCTTT. This translates into CASRETGSGNTEAFF.

The CDR3: CASSPAGTGYNEQFF. The CDR3 DNA reads as TGTGCCAGCAGCCCCGCCGGGACAGGGTACAATGAGCAGTTCTTC. This chain uses TRBV5-4 with TRBJ2-1, with 9 bases matching TRBD1. The V segment lost 4 bases and the J segment 4 bases; nucleotides outside the gene matches: 6. The V gene's germline CDR1 is SGHNT and CDR2 YYREEE (reference sequence). This CDR3 comprises 15 residues.